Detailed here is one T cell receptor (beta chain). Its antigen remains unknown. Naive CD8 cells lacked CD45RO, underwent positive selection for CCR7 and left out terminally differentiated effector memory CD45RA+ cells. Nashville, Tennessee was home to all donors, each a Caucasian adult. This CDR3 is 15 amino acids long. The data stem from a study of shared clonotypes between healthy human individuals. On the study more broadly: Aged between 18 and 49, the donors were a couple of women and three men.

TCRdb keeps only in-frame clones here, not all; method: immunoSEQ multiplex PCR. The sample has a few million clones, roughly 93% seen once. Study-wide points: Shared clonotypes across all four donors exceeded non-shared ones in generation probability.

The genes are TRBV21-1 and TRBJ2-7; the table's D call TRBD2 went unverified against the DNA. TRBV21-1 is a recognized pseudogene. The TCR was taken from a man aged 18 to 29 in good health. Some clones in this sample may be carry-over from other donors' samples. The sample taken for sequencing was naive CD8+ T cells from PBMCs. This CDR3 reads CASSKGGWQPYEQYF. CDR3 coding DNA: TGTGCCAGCAGCAAAGGAGGTTGGCAGCCCTACGAGCAGTACTTC.